Below, one TCR beta chain is given with its context. The CDR3 is 14 amino acids. CDR1 and CDR2 from the germline V gene are SGHDN and FVKESK. J was trimmed by 0 bases and V by 4 bases; bases with no gene match: 3. The sample comes from a study of blood T cell repertoires in COVID-19. Methods used by the authors: Amplification of reference gene primers was used by the study to estimate nucleated cell counts. Sequenced by immunoSEQ multiplex PCR; TCRdb stores in-frame clones only, minus some. The DNA was the basis for D and trimming; V, J and clone size are from that table. The sample records about 230,000 clones, about 90% being singletons.

The clonotype comes from a woman aged 55-69 years with acute or convalescent COVID-19. The rearrangement joins TRBV14 to TRBJ2-7; 7 nucleotides line up with TRBD1. Sequenced: peripheral blood. CDR3 sequence reads: CASSPDRSSYEQYF. As DNA, the CDR3 is TGTGCCAGCAGCCCGGACAGGAGCTCCTACGAGCAGTACTTC.